This paragraph reports one T cell receptor beta chain. Its antigen is unidentified. Through Arm-PCR of CDR3 regions and iRepertoire HTBI primers, TCR beta libraries were built. TCRdb re-analysed the multiplex PCR reads in MiXCR, keeping a single row per CDR3 protein. Of 200,000 to 250,000 distinct CDR3 sequences in the sample, 15% to 20% were seen once. Germline CDR1 reads GTSNPN; CDR2 reads SVGIG (reference sequence). CDR3 length: 12 residues. Trimming pared 0 bases from V and 3 bases from J, leaving 6 bases between. The time point here: newly diagnosed GD, antithyroid drugs for less than 3 months. RNA extracted from PBMCs served as the sequencing template. Those enrolled as patients came out of an endocrinology department in Xi'an, China. This sample was taken from a study of regulatory T cells in long-lasting Graves disease. Study-wide results and caveats: Persistent Graves' disease cases displayed lower TCR diversity than newly diagnosed ones. Thyroid tissue went unstudied; only peripheral blood was examined. Sharing of public clonotypes was greater in persistent patients (under 3,000) than in new patients (around 880).

This TCR derives from a female donor with Graves disease. Sample: peripheral blood mononuclear cells (PBMCs), taken at new diagnosis, from a patient treated with antithyroid drugs. This chain links TRBV30 with TRBJ2-7; no reliable D call. In DNA, the CDR3 is TGTGCCTGGAGTGTATCCTTCTACGAGCAGTACTTC. Amino acids: CAWSVSFYEQYF.